This T cell receptor (beta chain) was recovered during a study of cytomegalovirus exposure and HLA in healthy donors. At the level of the study: It was reported in a later analysis that the 90 to 150 validation repertoires used the same platform as the approximately 600 first-cohort repertoires. Whole-study findings and limits: Overall, some 160 TCR beta chains were annotated as cytomegalovirus-associated. As was reported, the classifier diagnosed cytomegalovirus status with high specificity and sensitivity.

The CDR3 is 15 residues long. V shed 4 bases and J 7 bases; nucleotides not matched to a gene: 5. CDR1 is MDHEN, CDR2 SYDVKM, per germline. The donors were in the roughly 130-subject validation cohort, distinct from the approximately 700-subject first cohort. Details on this clone: The antigen is not known.

The assay was immunoSEQ multiplex PCR, and TCRdb's table has in-frame clones only and misses some. The data show more than 20,000 clones, approximately 97% seen once. The clonotype was recovered from a man in his thirties or forties in good health and CMV-seropositive. V usage is TRBV28 and J usage is TRBJ1-5; 12 bases match TRBD1. Sequenced sample: PBMCs. Written as DNA, the CDR3 is TGTGCCAGCAGTTGGGACAGGGGGCCGGGACAGCCCCAGCATTTT. It specifies CASSWDRGPGQPQHF.